What follows are 30 T cell receptor beta chains derived from one specimen sequenced in a study of Graves' ophthalmopathy and Graves' hyperthyroidism. RNA transcripts provided the template for amplifying TCR beta CDR3 regions. First-round RT-PCR relied on HTBI primers, and a second-round multiplex PCR came next. TCRdb independently ran MiXCR on the multiplex PCR reads; one entry per CDR3 protein. The top ten hold around 6.6% of the sample, which has some 380,000 distinct CDR3 sequences, 15% seen once. Sequencing was done on a sample of peripheral blood. Every receptor here comes from a woman between 18 and 30 years old with stable Graves' hyperthyroidism.

This clonotype was counted at least ten times. The chain carries TRBV27 and TRBJ1-1; 7 bases are shared with TRBD1. Germline V gives CDR1 MNHEY, CDR2 SMNVEV (reference sequence). V lost 5 bases, J lost 0 bases, and 9 bases stayed unmatched. The CDR3 is made up of 16 amino acids. Here the CDR3 reads CASSLGRGFMNTEAFF. Here the CDR3 DNA reads TGTGCCAGCAGTCTGGGCAGGGGGTTTATGAACACTGAAGCTTTCTTT.

In its sample, this clonotype was seen many times. This chain links TRBV27 with TRBJ2-7; maybe TRBD2 (6 bases). From germline, CDR1 is MNHEY and CDR2 SMNVEV (reference sequence). Deletions cut 1 base from V and 0 bases from J, with 16 bases between. The CDR3 extends over 17 amino acids. CDR3 bases: TGTGCCAGCAGTTTATACGCGGGACCTCTGGGCTCCTACGAGCAGTACTTC. Protein: CASSLYAGPLGSYEQYF.

The genes are TRBV12-3 or TRBV12-4 and TRBJ2-3; D is unclear. There are 12 residues in the CDR3. The ends were cut back, 7 bases at V and 2 bases at J, with 7 bases in the middle. CDR3 sequence reads: CASTGATDTQYF. The DNA for the CDR3 is TGTGCCAGCACCGGAGCCACAGATACGCAGTATTTT.

This clonotype appeared many times. This chain links TRBV20-1 with TRBJ2-2, with 9 bases fitting TRBD1. CDR1 and CDR2 (germline): DFQATT, SNEGSKA (reference sequence). V dropped 0 bases and J dropped 1; count of bases not matched to a gene: 3. The CDR3 loop spans 16 amino acids. The CDR3 sequence: CSARDLGQGNTGELFF. DNA of the CDR3: TGCAGTGCTAGAGATCTGGGACAGGGGAACACCGGGGAGCTGTTTTTT.

This clonotype was observed a few times. One junction end disagrees with the germline gene, perhaps due to a read error. This rearrangement joins TRBV10-3 to TRBJ2-4; possibly TRBD1 for D (7 bases). There are 17 residues in the CDR3. Per the germline V gene, CDR1 is ENHRY and CDR2 is SYGVKD. The DNA of the CDR3 is TGTGCCATCAGTGAGTCGGATCGGGGGACAGCCAAAAACATTAAGTACTTC. The encoded protein is CAISESDRGTAKNIKYF.

In the case of this clonotype: Just one base apart from a much larger clone, this may be a read error. The rearrangement links TRBV20-1 to TRBJ2-2; the D call may be TRBD1 or TRBD2 (5 bases each). Germline CDR1 reads DFQATT; CDR2 reads SNEGSKA (reference sequence). Deletions cut 2 bases from V and 7 bases from J, with 20 bases between. The CDR3 loop spans 16 amino acids. As DNA, the CDR3 is TGCAGTGCTAGAAAGCCGGGACGGAATATTGGCGGGGAGCTGTTTTTT. Translation gives CSARKPGRNIGGELFF.

This clonotype was seen more than once but under ten times. The CDR3 sequence: CAISVRGADETQYF. The CDR3 bases are TGTGCCATCAGTGTCAGGGGGGCAGATGAGACCCAGTACTTC. The chain joins TRBV10-3 to TRBJ2-5, with D possibly matching TRBD1 (7 bases). The CDR3 has 14 residues. Germline loops: CDR1 ENHRY, CDR2 SYGVKD. Trimming shortened V by 4 bases and J by 5 bases, and 14 bases separated the two germline ends.

This clonotype was counted at least ten times. The chain uses TRBV10-3 and TRBJ1-5, with a possible D match to TRBD1 (6 bases). V was clipped by 2 bases and J by 2 bases, with 10 bases between them. The CDR3 runs 15 residues. Germline CDR1 and CDR2: ENHRY and SYGVKD. This CDR3 is CAISEREGGNQPQHF. The CDR3 region has the DNA TGTGCCATCAGTGAGCGTGAGGGGGGCAATCAGCCCCAGCATTTT.

This clonotype was detected ten times or more. V and J are TRBV7-2 and TRBJ1-2, with D perhaps matching TRBD1 (6 bases). CDR3 length: 15 amino acids. The ends were cut back, 5 bases at V and 8 bases at J, with 21 bases in the middle. The germline V gene has CDR1 SGHTA and CDR2 FQGNSA. In DNA, the CDR3 is TGTGCCAGCAGCCGGGGGGGGCGGACGTATGAGGGCTACACCTTC. It yields the protein CASSRGGRTYEGYTF.

This clonotype came up once. Just one base apart from a much larger clone, this may be a read error. V gene TRBV2 combines with J gene TRBJ1-5; D is unresolved. CDR1 and CDR2 from the germline V gene are SNHLY and FYNNEI. The V end lost 3 bases, the J end lost 2 bases, and 11 bases lay between the germline ends. The CDR3 is 15 amino acids. The CDR3 region is CASSDGVACNQPQHF. DNA of the CDR3: TGTGCCAGCAGTGATGGAGTGGCATGCAATCAGCCCCAGCATTTT.

This clonotype has a count of ten or more. V and J are TRBV6-2 or TRBV6-3 and TRBJ1-5; perhaps TRBD1 as D (5 bases). Germline CDR1 is MNHEY and CDR2 is SVGEGT. The CDR3 spans 15 residues. Between the trimmed V and J ends, which lost 4 bases and 9 bases, there was a span of 19 bases. The CDR3 coding sequence is TGTGCCAGCAGTTCTTGGGACCGGGACGGTCCGCCCCAGCATTTT. Amino acid sequence: CASSSWDRDGPPQHF.

About this clonotype: Germline is not matched at one junction end, which may reflect a read error. The rearrangement links TRBV7-7 to TRBJ2-7, with D perhaps being TRBD1 or TRBD2 (5 bases each). Germline V gene lookup returns CDR1 SSHAT and CDR2 FNYEAQ (reference sequence). The CDR3 spans 18 residues. The CDR3 DNA reads TGTGCTAGCAGCCCTGACATGATTGGGGGTCCGAGTCCGTACGAGCAGTACTTC. This encodes CASSPDMIGGPSPYEQYF.

As concerns this clonotype: With a much larger clone just one base away, this may be a read error. The conserved phenylalanine or tryptophan normally closing the CDR3 is absent here, so this likely arose from a read error. The chain carries TRBV19 and TRBJ1-3; D perhaps matches TRBD1 (6 bases). Germline CDR1 LNHDA, CDR2 SQIVND (reference sequence). The V gene lost 0 bases and the J gene lost 6 bases, with 12 bases spanning the gap. This CDR3 is 15 amino acids long. CDR3 in amino acids: CASSIDLGQLNTIYY. The CDR3 region has the DNA TGTGCCAGTAGTATAGATCTAGGACAGTTAAACACCATATATTAT.

The gene calls are TRBV3-1 and TRBJ1-2, with a possible D match to TRBD1 (5 bases). Germline CDR1 LGHDT, CDR2 YNNKEL (reference sequence). The length of the CDR3 is 14 residues. The ends were cut back, 1 base at V and 3 bases at J, with 9 bases in the middle. CDR3 protein: CASSQGGDYYGYTF. The CDR3 DNA is TGTGCCAGCAGCCAAGGGGGGGATTACTATGGCTACACCTTC.

As concerns this clonotype: A junction boundary mismatches the germline segment, possibly from a read error. This rearrangement joins TRBV18 to TRBJ2-2, with TRBD2 matching 7 bases. CDR1 and CDR2 from the germline V gene are KGHSH and LQKENI. The CDR3 is made up of 16 amino acids. CDR3 sequence reads: CASSPQGLEALGELFF. The CDR3, as DNA: TGTGCCAGCTCGCCACAAGGACTAGAAGCTCTCGGGGAGCTGTTTTTT.

This sequence joins TRBV9 and TRBJ1-1; possible D gene TRBD1, 5 bases. CDR1 and CDR2 from the germline V gene are SGDLS and YYNGEE. V dropped 4 bases and J dropped 8 bases, with 18 bases sitting between them. This CDR3 contains 14 residues. CDR3 region: CASSPTTGRKEAFF. CDR3 in DNA: TGTGCCAGCAGCCCTACAACGGGACGTAAAGAAGCTTTCTTT.

Ten or more counts support this clonotype. The chain couples TRBV19 to TRBJ1-3; 9 bases match TRBD1. This CDR3 comprises 16 residues. The V gene end was trimmed by 5 bases and the J gene end by 4 bases; junction bases not matched to a gene: 9. Germline CDR1 is LNHDA and CDR2 is SQIVND (reference sequence). The CDR3 spells CASSPAGTGPGNTIYF. The CDR3 nucleotides are TGTGCCAGTAGTCCAGCCGGGACAGGGCCCGGAAACACCATATATTTT.

In its sample, this clonotype was seen many times. The J gene is TRBJ1-1, the V gene TRBV29-1; D perhaps matches TRBD1 (5 bases). The germline V and J ends were trimmed by 3 bases and 4 bases, with 15 bases remaining between them. The germline gives CDR1 SQVTM, CDR2 ANQGSEA. The CDR3 totals 14 residues. CDR3 DNA: TGCAGCGTTGAGAGTCTAGGGGTTGGCACTGAAGCTTTCTTT. Its translation is CSVESLGVGTEAFF.

The table lists this clonotype with many counts. The J gene is TRBJ1-2, the V gene TRBV6-2 or TRBV6-3, with D maybe TRBD1 (5 bases). The CDR3 loop spans 13 amino acids. Trimming left V 6 bases short and J 4 bases short, with 12 bases between. Germline V CDR1 and CDR2: MNHEY, SVGEGT. This chain's CDR3 is CASSLSGFYGYTF. CDR3 bases: TGTGCCAGCAGCCTATCAGGGTTCTATGGCTACACCTTC.

This clonotype was found a few times. The J gene is TRBJ2-2, the V gene TRBV6-1; the match to TRBD1 covers 7 bases. The CDR3 sequence is 13 residues long. Germline CDR1 is MNHNS and CDR2 is SASEGT. J lost 7 bases, V lost 7 bases, and 6 bases had no gene match. The CDR3 DNA follows: TGTGCCAGCATGAGGGGGCAAGGCGGGGAGCTGTTTTTT. It yields the protein CASMRGQGGELFF.

Ten or more counts support this clonotype. The chain is built from TRBV6-5 and TRBJ1-6; 9 nucleotides agree with TRBD1. The CDR3 extends over 16 amino acids. After removal of 4 bases from V and 7 bases from J, the junction contained 8 bases not matched to a gene. Looked up from germline, CDR1 is MNHEY and CDR2 is SVGAGI. This CDR3 reads CASSSLGTGTNSPLHF. The CDR3 DNA follows: TGTGCCAGCAGTTCTCTTGGGACAGGGACGAATTCACCCCTCCACTTT.

This clonotype occurred many times. The V gene is TRBV20-1, the J gene TRBJ1-5, with TRBD1 matching 7 bases. The germline V gene has CDR1 DFQATT and CDR2 SNEGSKA (reference sequence). CDR3 length: 15 residues. V gave up 5 bases and J gave up 5 bases; unmatched junction bases: 12. CDR3: CSAPVGADRYQPQHF. DNA for the CDR3: TGCAGTGCTCCAGTCGGGGCGGACAGGTATCAGCCCCAGCATTTT.

This clonotype was picked up a small number of times. The chain recombines TRBV20-1 with TRBJ2-7; 9 bases fit TRBD1. Germline V gene sequence: CDR1 DFQATT, CDR2 SNEGSKA (reference sequence). The trim removed 0 bases at V and 7 bases at J, leaving 7 bases unmatched. This CDR3 contains 14 residues. CDR3 region: CSARDSRQGGEQYF. The CDR3 bases are TGCAGTGCTAGAGACAGTCGACAGGGGGGGGAGCAGTACTTC.

This clonotype has ten or more counts. The V gene is TRBV28, the J gene TRBJ1-5; D is uncertain. The CDR3 contains 13 residues. The V gene's germline CDR1 is MDHEN and CDR2 SYDVKM. Trimming pared 6 bases from V and 7 bases from J, leaving 13 bases between. The CDR3 DNA reads TGTGCCAGCAGCCTGACGGACCGCCAGCCCCAGCATTTT. Translation gives CASSLTDRQPQHF.

This clonotype was observed at least ten times. The gene calls are TRBV10-3 and TRBJ1-2; D is uncertain. Trimming left V 3 bases short and J 4 bases short, with 9 bases between. CDR1 is ENHRY, CDR2 SYGVKD, per germline. The CDR3 loop spans 13 amino acids. This chain's CDR3 is CAISDERVYGYTF. Written as DNA, the CDR3 is TGTGCCATCAGTGATGAGAGGGTCTATGGCTACACCTTC.

This clonotype was seen ten or more times. The CDR3 DNA sequence: TGTGCCACCAGCAGAGAGGGGGGGGCTTTGTACGAGCAGTACTTC. It encodes CATSREGGALYEQYF. The V gene is TRBV15, the J gene TRBJ2-7, with a weak D call TRBD2 (7 bases). This CDR3 is 15 amino acids long. Germline V gene data show CDR1 as LNHNV and CDR2 as YYDKDF (reference sequence). Trimming pared 0 bases from V and 4 bases from J, leaving 13 bases between. Variable domain in full (rest from reference TRBV15 and TRBJ2-7): DAMVIQNPRYQVTQFGKPVTLSCSQTLNHNVMYWYQQKSSQAPKLLFHYYDKDFNNEADTPDNFQSRRPNTSFCFLDIRSPGLGDTAMYLCATSREGGALYEQYFGPGTRLTVT.

In its sample, this clonotype was seen many times. The chain combines TRBV13 with TRBJ1-1; D gene uncertain. The CDR3 runs 12 residues. Looked up from germline, CDR1 is PRHDT and CDR2 is FYEKMQ (reference sequence). V shed 4 bases and J shed 5 bases, with 8 bases lying between them. CDR3 DNA sequence: TGTGCCAGCAGCTCTATAGGGACTGAAGCTTTCTTT. Its translation is CASSSIGTEAFF.

This clonotype was picked up many times. V usage is TRBV12-3 or TRBV12-4 and J usage is TRBJ2-7; 8 bases align to TRBD2. Trimming took 5 bases from V and 4 from J; bases not matched to a gene: 10. CDR3 length: 15 amino acids. The CDR3 reads CASSIGHGGGYEQYF. The CDR3 region has the DNA TGTGCCAGCAGTATCGGACACGGGGGGGGTTACGAGCAGTACTTC.

There are many counts of this clonotype. The chain uses TRBV2 and TRBJ1-2, with 7 bases fitting TRBD1. CDR3 length equals 18 residues. With V trimmed by 7 bases and J by 5 bases, 22 bases remained unmatched. Per germline, CDR1 SNHLY and CDR2 FYNNEI. The CDR3 here is CASNWWGNDREGEYGYTF. The CDR3 DNA sequence: TGTGCCAGCAATTGGTGGGGAAACGACAGGGAGGGAGAATATGGCTACACCTTC.

This clonotype showed up many times. The rearrangement links TRBV12-3 or TRBV12-4 to TRBJ2-7; a possible D gene is TRBD1 (7 bases). V was trimmed by 3 bases and J by 9 bases, leaving 12 bases between them. CDR3 length: 12 residues. CDR3: CASSLPGGGQYF. As DNA, the CDR3 is TGTGCCAGCAGTTTGCCAGGGGGAGGGCAGTACTTC.